The source of this T cell receptor (beta chain) is a study of cytomegalovirus exposure and HLA in healthy donors. Study-wide points: The classifier reportedly diagnosed cytomegalovirus status with high specificity and sensitivity. Subsequent analysis revealed that first-cohort TCR clusters tended to co-occur in the 120 validation repertoires.

With respect to this clone: What it recognizes is unknown.

Sequencing used immunoSEQ multiplex PCR; TCRdb keeps in-frame clones, though not all of them. The table records 200,000 to 250,000 clones, approximately 88% of them present only once. The CDR3 is made up of 16 amino acids. Unmatched junction bases numbered 10, after V lost 4 bases and J lost 4 bases. The germline gives CDR1 SQVTM, CDR2 ANQGSEA. Specimen: PBMCs. The genes are TRBV29-1 and TRBJ2-6, with 7 bases matching TRBD1. The receptor was isolated from a woman younger than 45 in good health and CMV-seropositive. CDR3 nucleotide sequence: TGCAGCGTTGTGAGGACAGGCATCGCGGGGGCCAACGTCCTGACTTTC. It specifies CSVVRTGIAGANVLTF.